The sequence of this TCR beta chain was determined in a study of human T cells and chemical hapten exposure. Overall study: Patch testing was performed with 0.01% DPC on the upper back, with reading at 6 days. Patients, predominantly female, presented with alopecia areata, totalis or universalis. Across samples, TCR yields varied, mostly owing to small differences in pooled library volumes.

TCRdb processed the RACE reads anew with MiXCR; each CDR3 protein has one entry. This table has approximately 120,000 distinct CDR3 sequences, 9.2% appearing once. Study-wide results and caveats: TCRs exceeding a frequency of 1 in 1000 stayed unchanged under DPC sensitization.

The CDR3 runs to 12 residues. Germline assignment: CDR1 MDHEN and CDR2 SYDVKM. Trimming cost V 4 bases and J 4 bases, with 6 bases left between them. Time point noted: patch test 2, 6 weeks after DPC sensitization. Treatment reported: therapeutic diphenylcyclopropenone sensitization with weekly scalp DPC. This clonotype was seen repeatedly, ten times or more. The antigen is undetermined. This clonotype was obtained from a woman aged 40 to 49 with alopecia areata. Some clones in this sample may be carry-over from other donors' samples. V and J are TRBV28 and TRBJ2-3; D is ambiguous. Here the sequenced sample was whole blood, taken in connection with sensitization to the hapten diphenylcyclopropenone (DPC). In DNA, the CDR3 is TGTGCCAGCAGTTCAAACGCAGATACGCAGTATTTT. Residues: CASSSNADTQYF.